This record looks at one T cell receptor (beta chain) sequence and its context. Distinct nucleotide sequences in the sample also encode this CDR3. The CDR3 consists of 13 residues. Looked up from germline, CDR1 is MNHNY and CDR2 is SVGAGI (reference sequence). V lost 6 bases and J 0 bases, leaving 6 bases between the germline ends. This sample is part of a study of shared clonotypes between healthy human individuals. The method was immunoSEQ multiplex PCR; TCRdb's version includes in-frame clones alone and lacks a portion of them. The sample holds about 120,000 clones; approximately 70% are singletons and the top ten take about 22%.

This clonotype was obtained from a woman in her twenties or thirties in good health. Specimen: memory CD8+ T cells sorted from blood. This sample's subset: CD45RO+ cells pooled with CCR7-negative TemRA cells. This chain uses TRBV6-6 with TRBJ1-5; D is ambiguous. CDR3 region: CASREYSNQPQHF. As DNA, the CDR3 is TGTGCCAGCAGGGAATATAGCAATCAGCCCCAGCATTTT.